Described below is a single T cell receptor (beta chain) sequence and its context. Here immunoSEQ multiplex PCR was the method, and the copy in TCRdb shows in-frame clones only, minus some. The profile shows some 79,000 clones, roughly 84% of them singletons. This entry comes from a study of control samples from healthy donors and cancer patients. Germline V lookup: CDR1 SGHRS, CDR2 YFSETQ. CDR3 length equals 14 residues. Trimming cost V 0 bases and J 2 bases, with 9 bases left between them. The clonotype was recovered from a woman aged 50 to 60 in good health. V and J are TRBV5-1 and TRBJ2-7; possibly TRBD2 for D (5 bases). The specimen was blood. CDR3 sequence: CASSLGGRTYEQYF. In nucleotides, the CDR3 is TGCGCCAGCAGCTTGGGCGGGCGGACCTACGAGCAGTACTTC. Supplemented by reference TRBV5-1 and TRBJ2-7, the full variable domain reads KAGVTQTPRYLIKTRGQQVTLSCSPISGHRSVSWYQQTPGQGLQFLFEYFSETQRNKGNFPGRFSGRQFSNSRSEMNVSTLELGDSALYLCASSLGGRTYEQYFGPGTRLTVT.